A single sample gave rise to the 20 T cell receptor beta chains below, sequenced in a study of control samples from healthy donors and cancer patients. Profiling relied on immunoSEQ multiplex PCR, and the TCRdb table lists in-frame clones only, not all of them. This table has 100,000 to 150,000 clones, roughly 87% appearing once. The sequencing input was blood. All receptors come from a man aged 40-49 years in good health.

The V gene is TRBV4-3, the J gene TRBJ1-3; the D is unclear. The length of the CDR3 is 14 residues. Per the germline V gene, CDR1 is LGHNA and CDR2 is YSLEER. The V and J ends lost 3 bases and 2 bases respectively, with 8 bases between them. CDR3 in amino acids: CASSQGGAGNTIYF. Here the CDR3 DNA reads TGCGCCAGCAGCCAGGGAGGTGCTGGAAACACCATATATTTT.

This chain uses TRBV6-2 or TRBV6-3 with TRBJ2-3, with 12 bases fitting TRBD2. The CDR3 consists of 19 residues. The J segment lost 2 bases and the V segment lost 4 bases, leaving 13 bases of the junction unmatched. CDR1 and CDR2 from the germline V gene are MNHEY and SVGEGT. The CDR3 loop is CASSFSLASGGANTDTQYF. CDR3 DNA: TGTGCCAGCAGTTTTTCGCTAGCTAGCGGGGGGGCTAACACAGATACGCAGTATTTT.

The V gene is TRBV7-2, the J gene TRBJ2-1, with a possible D match to TRBD2 (7 bases). CDR3 length: 14 residues. Germline V gives CDR1 SGHTA, CDR2 FQGNSA. V gave up 10 bases and J gave up 2 bases, with 15 bases separating them. The CDR3 loop is CATAGAAPYNEQFF. The DNA of the CDR3 is TGTGCCACCGCGGGGGCAGCCCCCTACAATGAGCAGTTCTTC.

V gene TRBV7-8 combines with J gene TRBJ1-1; a possible D gene is TRBD1 (5 bases). V shed 5 bases and J shed 2 bases, with 18 bases lying between them. CDR3 length: 16 amino acids. Germline V gene data show CDR1 as SGHVS and CDR2 as FQNEAQ. The CDR3 nucleotides read TGTGCCAGCAGCGCCCGAGGGGACTTGAGAAACACTGAAGCTTTCTTT. Amino acids: CASSARGDLRNTEAFF.

This chain connects TRBV7-9 to TRBJ2-5; D remains unclear. Trimming removed 0 bases at V and 5 bases at J, with 4 bases between. The CDR3 loop spans 12 amino acids. The germline gives CDR1 SEHNR, CDR2 FQNEAQ (reference sequence). CDR3 protein: CASSLAFETQYF. Here the CDR3 DNA reads TGTGCCAGCAGCTTAGCTTTCGAGACCCAGTACTTC.

This rearrangement joins TRBV4-3 to TRBJ2-7; D perhaps matches TRBD2 (8 bases). The V end was cut by 4 bases, the J end by 0 bases, with 13 bases between. This CDR3 region has 15 residues. CDR1 and CDR2 (germline): LGHNA, YSLEER. The CDR3, as DNA: TGCGCCAGCAGCCTTAGCGGGGACAGCTCCTACGAGCAGTACTTC. It codes for CASSLSGDSSYEQYF.

The V call is TRBV12-3 or TRBV12-4, the J call TRBJ1-2; D unclear. V was cut by 2 bases and J by 4 bases, with 8 bases left in between. This CDR3 is built from 13 residues. In DNA, the CDR3 is TGTGCCAGCAGTTTACAGAGACGCTATGGCTACACCTTC. Residues: CASSLQRRYGYTF.

This clone appeared a few times. This chain uses TRBV5-1 with TRBJ2-5, with 13 bases lining up with TRBD2. Trimming at V came to 0 bases and at J to 6 bases, leaving 5 bases not matched to a gene. Germline assignment: CDR1 SGHRS and CDR2 YFSETQ. The CDR3 sequence is 16 residues long. CDR3 DNA sequence: TGCGCCAGCAGCTTGGGACTAGCGGGGGGTATGCAGACCCAGTACTTC. The encoded protein is CASSLGLAGGMQTQYF.

The V and J genes are TRBV19 and TRBJ1-4; the match to TRBD1 covers 7 bases. This CDR3 contains 13 residues. The ends lost 5 bases at V and 5 bases at J; junction bases unmatched: 2. Germline V CDR1 and CDR2: LNHDA, SQIVND (reference sequence). In DNA, the CDR3 is TGTGCCAGTAGTCTACAGGGGAATGAAAAACTGTTTTTT. It translates to CASSLQGNEKLFF.

The chain couples TRBV10-3 to TRBJ1-2; TRBD1 might be the D (6 bases). Per germline, CDR1 ENHRY and CDR2 SYGVKD. The V end lost 0 bases, the J end lost 4 bases, and 9 bases lay between the germline ends. The CDR3 contains 14 residues. The CDR3 DNA sequence: TGTGCCATCAGTGAGTCGAAGGGGGGCTATGGCTACACCTTC. Amino acids: CAISESKGGYGYTF.

The V and J genes are TRBV5-1 and TRBJ2-5; 11 bases are a match to TRBD2. This CDR3 has 17 residues. The germline CDR1 and CDR2 sequences are SGHRS and YFSETQ. V was clipped by 1 base and J by 3 bases; unmatched bases: 8. CDR3 amino acids: CASSLSVAGGPEETQYF. DNA for the CDR3: TGCGCCAGCAGCTTGTCGGTAGCGGGGGGGCCGGAAGAGACCCAGTACTTC.

This chain links TRBV5-4 with TRBJ1-2; tentatively, D is TRBD1 (5 bases). V shed 2 bases and J shed 4 bases, with 15 bases lying between them. This CDR3 is built from 15 residues. Germline assignment: CDR1 SGHNT and CDR2 YYREEE (reference sequence). The CDR3 nucleotides are TGTGCCAGCAGCTTCGGGTCAGGGTTGGGCTATGGCTACACCTTC. It encodes CASSFGSGLGYGYTF.

The chain couples TRBV7-8 to TRBJ1-5, with 10 nucleotides matching TRBD1. V lost 5 bases and J lost 2; bases outside the gene matches: 9. Germline V gene sequence: CDR1 SGHVS, CDR2 FQNEAQ. The CDR3 spans 17 residues. CDR3 bases: TGTGCCAGCAGCCCCGGGACAGGGGTTTGGGGCAATCAGCCCCAGCATTTT. Its protein product is CASSPGTGVWGNQPQHF.

This sequence joins TRBV29-1 and TRBJ2-7; weak D call: TRBD1 (6 bases). Germline CDR1 is SQVTM and CDR2 is ANQGSEA. Trimming pared 3 bases from V and 3 bases from J, leaving 18 bases between. This CDR3 spans 15 amino acids. The CDR3 DNA reads TGCAGCGTTGACAGGGGCCCAGGCGGTCACTACGAGCAGTACTTC. It specifies CSVDRGPGGHYEQYF.

The rearrangement joins TRBV7-9 to TRBJ2-5, with D perhaps assigned TRBD1 or TRBD2 (6 bases each). CDR3 length: 14 amino acids. Germline CDR1 reads SEHNR; CDR2 reads FQNEAQ (reference sequence). Trimming cost V 6 bases and J 4 bases, with 15 bases left between them. CDR3 DNA sequence: TGTGCCAGCAGAGAGGGGGGTCGAGGAGAGACCCAGTACTTC. Encoded protein: CASREGGRGETQYF.

The V and J genes are TRBV28 and TRBJ1-2, with 9 nucleotides matching TRBD1. Germline V gene sequence: CDR1 MDHEN, CDR2 SYDVKM. This CDR3 has 15 residues. V shed 2 bases and J 2 bases; nucleotides not matched to a gene: 3. The CDR3: CASSLPGTGNYGYTF. CDR3 DNA sequence: TGTGCCAGCAGTTTACCAGGGACAGGGAACTATGGCTACACCTTC.

The genes are TRBV7-6 and TRBJ2-3; 13 bases agree with TRBD2. This CDR3 spans 16 amino acids. CDR1 and CDR2 from the germline V gene are SGHVS and FNYEAQ. V shed 6 bases and J 2 bases; nucleotides not matched to a gene: 5. The CDR3 spells CASSKLAGGPTDTQYF. CDR3 DNA sequence: TGTGCCAGCAGTAAACTAGCGGGGGGGCCCACAGATACGCAGTATTTT.

This clone was found a few times. The chain is built from TRBV5-1 and TRBJ2-3, with 10 bases identical to TRBD2. The CDR3 consists of 17 residues. Germline V gives CDR1 SGHRS, CDR2 YFSETQ. The J segment lost 3 bases and the V segment lost 4 bases, leaving 11 bases of the junction unmatched. Written as DNA, the CDR3 is TGCGCCAGCAGCACCACCCTAGCGGGGGATGGTACAGATACGCAGTATTTT. It codes for CASSTTLAGDGTDTQYF. Combining the CDR3 with reference TRBV5-1 and TRBJ2-3 gives the whole variable domain KAGVTQTPRYLIKTRGQQVTLSCSPISGHRSVSWYQQTPGQGLQFLFEYFSETQRNKGNFPGRFSGRQFSNSRSEMNVSTLELGDSALYLCASSTTLAGDGTDTQYFGPGTRLTVL.

V and J are TRBV2 and TRBJ2-7; the D is unclear. Trimming removed 5 bases from V and 4 bases from J, with 12 bases in between. CDR1 and CDR2 from the germline V gene are SNHLY and FYNNEI. This CDR3 contains 13 residues. CDR3 residues: CASSSGADYEQYF. As DNA, the CDR3 is TGTGCCAGCAGTTCCGGCGCAGATTACGAGCAGTACTTC.

Only one count was recorded for this clone. This chain links TRBV5-6 with TRBJ2-3; TRBD1 or TRBD2 may be the D gene (5 bases each). CDR1 and CDR2 from the germline V gene are SGHDT and YYEEEE. Trimming pared 0 bases from V and 2 bases from J, leaving 16 bases between. The length of the CDR3 is 17 residues. The CDR3 DNA reads as TGTGCCAGCAGCTTGGCGACGGGACCTTTAAACACAGATACGCAGTATTTT. Translated: CASSLATGPLNTDTQYF. The variable domain in full, with the rest retrieved from reference TRBV5-6 and TRBJ2-3, is DAGVTQSPTHLIKTRGQQVTLRCSPKSGHDTVSWYQQALGQGPQFIFQYYEEEERQRGNFPDRFSGHQFPNYSSELNVNALLLGDSALYLCASSLATGPLNTDTQYFGPGTRLTVL.